This T cell receptor beta chain appears in the sequencing data of a study of CD8+CD57+ T cells in acquired aplastic anemia. Study findings and constraints: Patients had approximately 30 CD8+ CDR3 sequences in common with controls (the shared set).

TCR beta VDJ and CDR3 were profiled, and genomic DNA was the template. MiXCR was run by TCRdb on the reads, yielding one entry per CDR3 protein. The table includes more than 100,000 distinct CDR3 sequences, around 48% detected once. Germline-derived CDR1 and CDR2 are LGHNA and YNFKEQ. The CDR3 is 15 residues long. The trim removed 1 base at V and 2 bases at J, leaving 4 bases unmatched. A note on this clonotype: Its cognate antigen is unknown.

The receptor comes from a human donor in good health, serving as a control. The sample taken for sequencing was sorted CD4+, CD8+, or CD8+CD57+ T cells (not recorded which) from PBMCs. The chain carries TRBV4-2 and TRBJ2-7, with TRBD1 matching over 8 bases. The CDR3 DNA is TGTGCCAGCAGCCAAGCCGGGACAGGAACCTACGAGCAGTACTTC. Protein product: CASSQAGTGTYEQYF.